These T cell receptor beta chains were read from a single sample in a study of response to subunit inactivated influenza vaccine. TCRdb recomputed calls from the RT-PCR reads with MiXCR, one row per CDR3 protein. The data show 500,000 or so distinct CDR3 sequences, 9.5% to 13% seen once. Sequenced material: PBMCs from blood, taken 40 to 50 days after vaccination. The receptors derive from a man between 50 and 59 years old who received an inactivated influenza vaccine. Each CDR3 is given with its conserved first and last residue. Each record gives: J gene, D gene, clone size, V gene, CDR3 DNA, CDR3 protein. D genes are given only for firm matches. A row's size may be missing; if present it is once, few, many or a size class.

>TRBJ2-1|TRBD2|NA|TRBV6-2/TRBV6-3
TGTGCCAGCAGTTACGGACTAGCGGGATCCTACAATGAGCAGTTCTTC
CASSYGLAGSYNEQFF
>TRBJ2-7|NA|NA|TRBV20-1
TGCAGTGCTAGAGATCTCGGACAGCCCTCCTCCTACGAGCAGTACTTC
CSARDLGQPSSYEQYF
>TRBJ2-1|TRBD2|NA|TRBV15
TGTGCCACCAGCAGATGGGTCCCGGGGGGCTCCTACAATGAGCAGTTCTTC
CATSRWVPGGSYNEQFF
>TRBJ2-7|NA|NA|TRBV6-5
TGTGCCAGCAGTTACTCGAATTTAGGGGTCCACGAGCAGTACTTC
CASSYSNLGVHEQYF
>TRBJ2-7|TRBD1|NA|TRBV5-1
TGCGCCAGCAGCTCCAAGTCCGGACAGGGTTACGAGCAGTACTTC
CASSSKSGQGYEQYF
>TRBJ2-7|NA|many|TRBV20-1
TGCAGTGCTAGAGTTACCCCCGCCAGGCCCTACGAGCAGTACTTC
CSARVTPARPYEQYF
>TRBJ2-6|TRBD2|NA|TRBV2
TGTGCCAGCAAGACCGGGACTAGCGGCCTCTCTGGGGCCAACGTCCTGACTTTC
CASKTGTSGLSGANVLTF
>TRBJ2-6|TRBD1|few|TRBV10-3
TGTGCCATCAGTGGCTTGCGGACAGGGGGCCCTGGGGCCAACGTCCTGACTTTC
CAISGLRTGGPGANVLTF
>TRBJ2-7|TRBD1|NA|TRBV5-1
TGCGCCAGCAGCTCCCGGACAGGGGGAGAGCAGTACTTC
CASSSRTGGEQYF
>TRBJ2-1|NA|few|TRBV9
TGTGCCAGCAGCGTAGCCTTAGGCTCTAACAATGAGCAGTTCTTC
CASSVALGSNNEQFF
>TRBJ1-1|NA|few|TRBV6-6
TGTGCCAGCAGTTACAGCCAGCCATTGGGCGCTTTCTTT
CASSYSQPLGAFF
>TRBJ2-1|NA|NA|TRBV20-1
TGCAGTGTAATAGCACGAAATGAGCAGTTCTTC
CSVIARNEQFF
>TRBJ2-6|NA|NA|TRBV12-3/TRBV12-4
TGTGCCAGCAGTTTAGGGGGCAGCTTCTCTGGGGCCAACGTCCTGACTTTC
CASSLGGSFSGANVLTF
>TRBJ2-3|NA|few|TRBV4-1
TGCGCCAGCAGCCAAGTCCTCGCGATGCCCGATACGCAGTATTTT
CASSQVLAMPDTQYF
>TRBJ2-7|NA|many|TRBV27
TGTGCCAGCAGTTTATCGGGGCCCTCCTACGAGCAGTACTTC
CASSLSGPSYEQYF
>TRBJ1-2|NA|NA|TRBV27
TGTGCCAGCAGTTTCATGGGGGCTAATGGCTACACCTTC
CASSFMGANGYTF
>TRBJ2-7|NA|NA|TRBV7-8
TGTGCCAGCAGCCCAAGGACTGTTTACCAGGCGTACGAGCAGTACTTC
CASSPRTVYQAYEQYF
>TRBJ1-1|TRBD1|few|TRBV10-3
TGTGCCATCAGAGGGAAGACAGGGGAGAACACTGAAGCTTTCTTT
CAIRGKTGENTEAFF
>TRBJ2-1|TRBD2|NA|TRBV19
TGTGCCAGTAGTAAGGGACTAGCGGGAGGGCCAGGGAATGAGCAGTTCTTC
CASSKGLAGGPGNEQFF
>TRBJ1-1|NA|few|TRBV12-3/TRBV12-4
TGTGCCAGCAACTACGTGGGGAACACTGAAGCTTTCTTT
CASNYVGNTEAFF
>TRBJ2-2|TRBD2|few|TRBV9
TGTGCCAGCAGCCGGGGCCTAGCGGGAGACACCGGGGAGCTGTTTTTT
CASSRGLAGDTGELFF
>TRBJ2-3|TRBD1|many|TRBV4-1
TGCGCCAGCAAGATCGGGACAGGGATGCCAGATACGCAGTATTTT
CASKIGTGMPDTQYF
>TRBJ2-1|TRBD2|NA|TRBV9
TGTGCCAGCAGCGTAGGTAGGAGCGGGAGCTCCTACAATGAGCAGTTCTTC
CASSVGRSGSSYNEQFF
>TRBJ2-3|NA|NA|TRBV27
TGTGCCAGCAGTTTATTTGGCACAGATACGCAGTATTTT
CASSLFGTDTQYF
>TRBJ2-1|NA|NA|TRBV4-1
TGCGCCAGCAGCCAGTCTGTAAGTCGATCCCCATCCTACAATGAGCAGTTCTTC
CASSQSVSRSPSYNEQFF
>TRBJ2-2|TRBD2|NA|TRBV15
TGTGCCACCAGCAGAGCTAGCGGGAGAAACACCGGGGAGCTGTTTTTT
CATSRASGRNTGELFF
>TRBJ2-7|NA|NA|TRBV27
TGTGCCAGCAGTTCGACCCCATGGCCGCAGTACTTC
CASSSTPWPQYF
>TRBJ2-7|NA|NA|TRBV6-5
TGTGCCAGCAGTTTCCTCGCCAGCTACGAGCAGTACTTC
CASSFLASYEQYF
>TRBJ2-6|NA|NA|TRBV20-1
TGCAGTGCTAGTAGAGTTGGATCTGGGGCCAACGTCCTGACTTTC
CSASRVGSGANVLTF
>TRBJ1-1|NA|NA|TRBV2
TGTGCCAGCTCCTGGAGGGGGAACACTGAAGCTTTCTTT
CASSWRGNTEAFF
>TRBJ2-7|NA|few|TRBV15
TGTGCCACCAGCAGAGGCGGGCTTCCGAAGGAGCAGTACTTC
CATSRGGLPKEQYF
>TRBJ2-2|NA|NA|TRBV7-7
TGTGCCAGCAGCAATTTCGGGGGGGAGCTGTTTTTT
CASSNFGGELFF
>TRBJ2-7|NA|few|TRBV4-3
TGCGCCAGCAGCCAAGAAGTGGGGACCTTCTACGAGCAGTACTTC
CASSQEVGTFYEQYF
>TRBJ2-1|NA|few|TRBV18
TGTGCCAGCTCACCCACCCGGGGCACTTCCTACAATGAGCAGTTCTTC
CASSPTRGTSYNEQFF
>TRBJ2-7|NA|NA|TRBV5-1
TGCGCCAGCAGCTTGGGTGGCGGGGTTGGGAAAAACGAGCAGTACTTC
CASSLGGGVGKNEQYF
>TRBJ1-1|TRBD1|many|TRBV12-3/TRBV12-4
TGTGCCAGCAGTTTAGGGACAGGGGCTGAAGCTTTCTTT
CASSLGTGAEAFF
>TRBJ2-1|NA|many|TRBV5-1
TGCGCCAGCAAGGGGGGGACAGGTTCCAATGAGCAGTTCTTC
CASKGGTGSNEQFF
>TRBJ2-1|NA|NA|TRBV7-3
TGTGCCAGCAGCTTAAGCGTAACTCTCTCCTACAATGAGCAGTTCTTC
CASSLSVTLSYNEQFF
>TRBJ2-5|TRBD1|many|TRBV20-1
TGCAGTGCTAGTCACAGGGGGCATCGAGAGACCCAGTACTTC
CSASHRGHRETQYF
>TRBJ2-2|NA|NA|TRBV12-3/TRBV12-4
TGTGCCAGCAGTGAAACACGGATAGAGCTGTTTTTT
CASSETRIELFF
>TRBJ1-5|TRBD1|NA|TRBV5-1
TGCGCCAGCAGCTTCGGGACAGGGGTGCAGCCCCAGCATTTT
CASSFGTGVQPQHF
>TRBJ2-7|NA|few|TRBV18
TGTGCCAGCTCACCAGCAGGCATTGGGACTGCCCCGGGGGAGCAGTACTTC
CASSPAGIGTAPGEQYF
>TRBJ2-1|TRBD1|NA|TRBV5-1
TGCGCCAGCAGCTTGAGTGGACAGGGCTACAATGAGCAGTTCTTC
CASSLSGQGYNEQFF
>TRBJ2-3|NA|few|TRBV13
TGTGCCAGCAGCTTACGGGTTGTGGATACGCAGTATTTT
CASSLRVVDTQYF
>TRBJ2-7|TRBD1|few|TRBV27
TGTGCCAGCAGTTTACTTGGGACAGGAGATTACGAGCAGTACTTC
CASSLLGTGDYEQYF
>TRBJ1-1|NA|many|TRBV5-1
TGCGCCAGCAGCTTCGGACAGCAGAACACTGAAGCTTTCTTT
CASSFGQQNTEAFF
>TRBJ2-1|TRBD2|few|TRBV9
TGTGCCAGCAGCGTTAGCGGGAGGGCCCCCAATGAGCAGTTCTTC
CASSVSGRAPNEQFF
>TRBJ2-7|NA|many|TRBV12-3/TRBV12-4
TGTGCCAGCAGCTATGGGACTCCCCAAGAGCAGTACTTC
CASSYGTPQEQYF
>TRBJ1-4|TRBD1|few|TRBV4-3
TGCGCCAGCAGCCAAGGGGACAGGGCGGCTGAAAAACTGTTTTTT
CASSQGDRAAEKLFF
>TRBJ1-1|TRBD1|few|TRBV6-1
TGTGCCAGCAGTGGGATTACGGGGACAGGGAATTATGAAGCTTTCTTT
CASSGITGTGNYEAFF
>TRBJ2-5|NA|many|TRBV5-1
TGTGCCAGCAGCTTGGTAGGAGGGCAAGAGACCCAGTACTTC
CASSLVGGQETQYF
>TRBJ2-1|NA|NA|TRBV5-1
TGCGCCAGCAGCTTGGTCGGGGGAGTTAACTACAATGAGCAGTTCTTC
CASSLVGGVNYNEQFF
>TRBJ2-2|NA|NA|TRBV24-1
TGTGCCACCAGGGCAAGGGTAAACACCGGGGAGCTGTTTTTT
CATRARVNTGELFF
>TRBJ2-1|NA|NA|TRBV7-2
TGTGCCAGCAGCTTAGGACCCAGCCCCTACAATGAGCAGTTCTTC
CASSLGPSPYNEQFF
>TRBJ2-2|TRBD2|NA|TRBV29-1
TGCAGCGTCACTAGCGGAACGAACACCGGGGAGCTGTTTTTT
CSVTSGTNTGELFF
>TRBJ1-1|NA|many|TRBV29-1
TGCAGCGTTACGAGAGCGACGAACACTGAAGCTTTCTTT
CSVTRATNTEAFF
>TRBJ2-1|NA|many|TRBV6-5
TGTGCCAGCAGTTTATTTCCGGTGGACTTTAGTGGCTTCACTGAGCAGTTCTTC
CASSLFPVDFSGFTEQFF